Below, 25 T cell receptor beta chains from the same sample are listed, as sequenced in a study of human thymus T cells. Produced via immunoSEQ multiplex PCR; TCRdb's table is partial and in-frame only. The repertoire has about 50,000 clones, approximately 95% of them found once; the top ten carry about 0.16%. Sequenced: blood. The source of these receptors is a girl under three years old with a congenital heart defect but otherwise immunologically healthy.

The chain links TRBV5-1 to TRBJ2-5; TRBD1 agrees at 7 bases. The V and J ends lost 4 bases and 2 bases, in that order; junction bases with no gene match: 8. Germline assignment: CDR1 SGHRS and CDR2 YFSETQ. The CDR3 extends over 15 amino acids. This CDR3 reads CASSPTGPLQETQYF. DNA of the CDR3: TGCGCCAGCAGCCCGACAGGGCCCTTACAAGAGACCCAGTACTTC.

This clone was observed a single time. This sequence joins TRBV29-1 and TRBJ2-2; a possible D gene is TRBD2 (6 bases). The CDR3 covers 13 residues. Germline CDR1 is SQVTM and CDR2 is ANQGSEA. V was trimmed by 2 bases and J by 4 bases, leaving 8 bases between them. This chain's CDR3 is CSVELALTGELFF. The CDR3 DNA reads as TGCAGCGTTGAACTAGCGCTCACCGGGGAGCTGTTTTTT.

The chain has TRBV7-2 and TRBJ2-3; D unclear. V was clipped by 1 base and J by 4 bases, with 3 bases between them. The CDR3 is made up of 12 amino acids. Germline assignment: CDR1 SGHTA and CDR2 FQGNSA. CDR3 protein: CASSLVPDTQYF. CDR3 nucleotides: TGTGCCAGCAGCTTAGTTCCAGATACGCAGTATTTT.

Note on this clone: Other nucleotide sequences from this sample produce the same CDR3. The CDR3 is CASSQAGGRKEYEQYF. The CDR3 bases are TGCGCCAGCAGCCAAGCAGGGGGACGGAAAGAATACGAGCAGTACTTC. The chain couples TRBV4-1 to TRBJ2-7; the match to TRBD1 covers 7 bases. The CDR3 is made up of 16 amino acids. Germline V gives CDR1 MGHRA, CDR2 YSYEKL. V lost 1 base to trimming and J lost 4 bases; unmatched junction nucleotides: 10.

The J gene is TRBJ2-7, the V gene TRBV5-6; D ambiguous. This CDR3 has 11 residues. Between the trimmed V and J ends, which lost 1 base and 6 bases, there was a span of 5 bases. The germline V gene has CDR1 SGHDT and CDR2 YYEEEE. DNA for the CDR3: TGTGCCAGCAGCTTGCTCCGCGAGCAGTACTTC. Protein: CASSLLREQYF.

This sequence joins TRBV7-9 and TRBJ1-2; perhaps TRBD1 as D (5 bases). Germline lookup yields CDR1 SEHNR and CDR2 FQNEAQ (reference sequence). This CDR3 has 14 residues. V was cut by 1 base and J by 6 bases, with 12 bases left in between. The CDR3 loop is CASSLGEGLNGYTF. Here the CDR3 DNA reads TGTGCCAGCAGCTTAGGAGAGGGGTTAAATGGCTACACCTTC.

The genes are TRBV18 and TRBJ2-7, with a possible D match to TRBD1 (5 bases). Trimming took 4 bases from V and 7 from J, leaving 14 bases between them. The CDR3 sequence is 13 residues long. Germline CDR1 is KGHSH and CDR2 is LQKENI. CDR3 sequence: CASSRTGVGEQYF. The CDR3 DNA reads TGTGCCAGCTCACGAACAGGCGTGGGGGAGCAGTACTTC.

This clone was seen only once. V gene TRBV15 combines with J gene TRBJ2-3; D not resolved. Germline V lookup: CDR1 LNHNV, CDR2 YYDKDF (reference sequence). Between the trimmed V and J ends, which lost 0 bases and 6 bases, there was a span of 22 bases. There are 18 residues in the CDR3. The CDR3, as DNA: TGTGCCACCAGCAGAGATTGGTTTCGCGGAGTCCTGGGCGATACGCAGTATTTT. Translation gives CATSRDWFRGVLGDTQYF.

V usage is TRBV27 and J usage is TRBJ1-2, with D maybe TRBD1 (5 bases). Looked up from germline, CDR1 is MNHEY and CDR2 is SMNVEV (reference sequence). CDR3 length equals 17 residues. V lost 3 bases, J lost 3 bases, and 20 bases lay in between. The CDR3 here is CASSFRVRGSGDYGYTF. CDR3 in DNA: TGTGCCAGCAGTTTTAGGGTTCGGGGCTCGGGGGACTATGGCTACACCTTC.

This sequence joins TRBV27 and TRBJ2-1, with TRBD2 matching 11 bases. The V segment lost 6 bases and the J segment 4 bases; nucleotides outside the gene matches: 8. Germline CDR1 MNHEY, CDR2 SMNVEV (reference sequence). The CDR3 length is 16 residues. The CDR3 DNA reads as TGTGCCAGCAGGATCTCCGGGACTAGCGGTTACAATGAGCAGTTCTTC. It yields the protein CASRISGTSGYNEQFF.

The chain combines TRBV9 with TRBJ2-7, with a tentative D call TRBD1 (6 bases). Germline lookup yields CDR1 SGDLS and CDR2 YYNGEE. The germline V and J ends were trimmed by 0 bases and 2 bases, with 9 bases remaining between them. The CDR3 extends over 14 amino acids. CDR3: CASSVEAGAYEQYF. The CDR3 nucleotides read TGTGCCAGCAGCGTAGAGGCAGGGGCCTACGAGCAGTACTTC.

V and J are TRBV5-6 and TRBJ2-5; 7 bases agree with TRBD2. The CDR3 is 15 residues long. CDR1 is SGHDT and CDR2 is YYEEEE in the germline V gene. The ends lost 4 bases at V and 3 bases at J; junction bases unmatched: 9. This chain's CDR3 is CASSQPGLAEETQYF. The DNA for the CDR3 is TGTGCCAGCAGCCAACCCGGGCTAGCGGAAGAGACCCAGTACTTC.

Here the CDR3 reads CASTWGSGNTIYF. CDR3 sequence (DNA): TGCGCCAGCACGTGGGGCTCTGGAAACACCATATATTTT. This chain connects TRBV5-1 to TRBJ1-3; D remains ambiguous. Deletions cut 6 bases from V and 0 bases from J, with 7 bases between. Germline V gene lookup returns CDR1 SGHRS and CDR2 YFSETQ. CDR3 size: 13 residues.

The chain is built from TRBV19 and TRBJ2-7; 12 positions agree with TRBD2. Losses at the gene ends were 3 bases for V and 4 bases for J; bases not matched to a gene: 7. Germline V gene sequence: CDR1 LNHDA, CDR2 SQIVND (reference sequence). CDR3 size: 16 residues. CDR3 residues: CASSITSGRRTYEQYF. In DNA form, the CDR3 reads TGTGCCAGTAGTATTACTAGCGGGAGGAGAACGTACGAGCAGTACTTC.

V usage is TRBV7-2 and J usage is TRBJ1-1; D gene uncertain. This CDR3 has 17 amino acids. V dropped 1 base and J dropped 3 bases, with 18 bases sitting between them. CDR1 is SGHTA and CDR2 is FQGNSA in the germline V gene. The CDR3 region has the DNA TGTGCCAGCAGCTTAGTGGGGTTGGCAGTCCGGCACACTGAAGCTTTCTTT. Protein product: CASSLVGLAVRHTEAFF. The full variable domain, in which reference TRBV7-2 and TRBJ1-1 provide the parts outside the CDR3, is GAGVSQSPSNKVTEKGKDVELRCDPISGHTALYWYRQSLGQGLEFLIYFQGNSAPDKSGLPSDRFSAERTGGSVSTLTIQRTQQEDSAVYLCASSLVGLAVRHTEAFFGQGTRLTVV.

The rearrangement links TRBV19 to TRBJ1-2, with unresolved D. CDR3 length: 16 residues. Germline CDR1 and CDR2: LNHDA and SQIVND (reference sequence). With 0 bases removed from V and 5 bases from J, the gap between germline ends came to 16 bases. CDR3 in amino acids: CASSIDRVLGLYGYTF. The CDR3 DNA reads TGTGCCAGTAGTATAGACCGGGTCCTCGGCTTGTATGGCTACACCTTC.

J is TRBJ2-1 and V is TRBV7-2; TRBD2 matches at 16 bases. CDR3 length: 19 amino acids. Germline V gene sequence: CDR1 SGHTA, CDR2 FQGNSA. V gave up 0 bases and J gave up 5 bases; unmatched junction bases: 7. CDR3 protein: CASSLAMGLAGGPDNEQFF. The DNA for the CDR3 is TGTGCCAGCAGCTTAGCGATGGGACTAGCGGGAGGGCCAGACAATGAGCAGTTCTTC. Filled out from reference TRBV7-2 and TRBJ2-1, the complete variable domain reads GAGVSQSPSNKVTEKGKDVELRCDPISGHTALYWYRQSLGQGLEFLIYFQGNSAPDKSGLPSDRFSAERTGGSVSTLTIQRTQQEDSAVYLCASSLAMGLAGGPDNEQFFGPGTRLTVL.

The V and J genes are TRBV7-9 and TRBJ2-5; 8 bases line up with TRBD2. The V and J ends lost 2 bases and 5 bases, in that order; junction bases with no gene match: 13. The CDR3 has 17 residues. The germline V gene has CDR1 SEHNR and CDR2 FQNEAQ (reference sequence). The CDR3 nucleotides read TGTGCCAGCAGCTTAATGCCGGGACTAGGATCGTCCGAGACCCAGTACTTC. Translating gives CASSLMPGLGSSETQYF.

The chain employs TRBV2 and TRBJ2-7, with 13 positions matching TRBD2. This CDR3 is built from 16 residues. The germline CDR1 and CDR2 sequences are SNHLY and FYNNEI. J was trimmed by 6 bases and V by 7 bases; bases with no gene match: 12. CDR3 bases: TGTGCCAGCAAGGGACTAGCGGGGTTATTGGCCGGCGAGCAGTACTTC. As protein: CASKGLAGLLAGEQYF.

The chain recombines TRBV4-2 with TRBJ2-7; 10 bases align to TRBD2. Germline V CDR1 and CDR2: LGHNA, YNFKEQ. This CDR3 region has 16 residues. Unmatched junction bases numbered 4, after V lost 1 base and J lost 1 base. The CDR3 coding sequence is TGTGCCAGCAGCCAAGCAGAGCGGGAGGGTTCCTACGAGCAGTACTTC. It yields the protein CASSQAEREGSYEQYF.

The chain uses TRBV11-3 and TRBJ2-1; D call uncertain. V lost 0 bases and J 9 bases, leaving 6 bases between the germline ends. The CDR3 covers 12 residues. The germline gives CDR1 SGHNT, CDR2 YENEEA. The DNA of the CDR3 is TGTGCCAGCAGCTTAGATTTGGGTGAGCAGTTCTTC. Translating gives CASSLDLGEQFF.

This chain uses TRBV10-3 with TRBJ2-5; 8 positions agree with TRBD1. The CDR3 is 13 residues long. With 9 bases clipped from V and 2 bases from J, the junction kept 5 bases outside the gene matches. The germline CDR1 and CDR2 sequences are ENHRY and SYGVKD. The CDR3 region is CAMARDRQETQYF. DNA for the CDR3: TGTGCCATGGCGAGGGACAGGCAAGAGACCCAGTACTTC.

The chain recombines TRBV1 with TRBJ2-7; the table's D call TRBD2 went unverified against the DNA. TRBV1 is an annotated pseudogene. The CDR3 sequence is 15 residues long. The CDR3 coding sequence is TGCACCAGCAGCGGACACAGCGGGAGAGGGTACGAGCAGTACTTC. It specifies CTSSGHSGRGYEQYF.

The chain carries TRBV5-1 and TRBJ1-5, with D perhaps TRBD1 (5 bases). This CDR3 region has 15 residues. From germline, CDR1 is SGHRS and CDR2 YFSETQ. The V end lost 0 bases, the J end lost 1 base, and 8 bases lay between the germline ends. CDR3 sequence reads: CASSLVGASNQPQHF. CDR3 sequence (DNA): TGCGCCAGCAGCTTGGTTGGGGCCAGCAATCAGCCCCAGCATTTT.

The chain recombines TRBV5-1 with TRBJ2-1; TRBD2 aligns across 13 bases. The CDR3 covers 18 residues. Trimming took 4 bases from V and 9 from J; bases not matched to a gene: 16. Per germline, CDR1 SGHRS and CDR2 YFSETQ. DNA for the CDR3: TGCGCCAGCAGCCGAGGCCACAGACTAGCGGGAGGAATGGGTGAGCAGTTCTTC. Its protein is CASSRGHRLAGGMGEQFF.